The clone carrying this T cell receptor beta chain is termed medium-sized. Its specificity is unknown. The sample comes from a study of circulating CD8 cells and anti-PD-1 response in melanoma. Study outcomes and limitations: Replicates were generally not done for experiments.

Each library started from roughly 15 ng of total RNA using the QIAseq Immune Repertoire TCR panel. Each CDR3 protein is one row after TCRdb ran MiXCR on the reads. The data hold hundreds of distinct CDR3 sequences, with about 7.7% observed a single time. Four subsets defined by PD-1 and/or TIGIT were sorted from live CD3+CD8+TCRalphabeta+ cells. CDR3 length equals 14 residues. Germline loops: CDR1 SNHLY, CDR2 FYNNEI. Trimming shortened V by 7 bases and J by 3 bases, and 16 bases separated the two germline ends. This sequence originates from a human donor with melanoma. This specimen was CD8+ T cells from PBMCs, taken at baseline or after one month of anti-PD-1 therapy (not recorded which). The chain links TRBV2 to TRBJ2-7; either TRBD1 or TRBD2 may fit D (6 bases each). The CDR3: CASTERGAIYEQYF. The CDR3 bases are TGTGCCAGCACCGAGAGGGGGGCCATCTACGAGCAGTACTTC.